These 30 T cell receptor beta chains came from one sample sequenced in a study of blood T cells in healthy people across ages. A sample-barcoded 5' primer and a J-beta primer mix were used in a second PCR of roughly 6 to 11 cycles. TCRdb reprocessed the 5' RACE reads with MiXCR, giving one entry per CDR3 protein. The sample lists roughly 640,000 distinct CDR3 sequences, 25% to 30% occurring once. Material for sequencing was blood. Receptors were obtained from a woman older than 75 in good health.

This clonotype was picked up many times. The V call is TRBV10-3, the J call TRBJ2-3, with D possibly matching TRBD2 (6 bases). This CDR3 spans 20 amino acids. Germline V gene sequence: CDR1 ENHRY, CDR2 SYGVKD. Trimming took 5 bases from V and 2 from J, leaving 29 bases between them. The CDR3 nucleotides are TGTGCCATCAGTAATCGGCAGGGAGGACGCGCAACCACCTCCACAGATACGCAGTATTTT. As protein: CAISNRQGGRATTSTDTQYF.

A word on this clonotype: A much larger clone is a single base away; this may be a read error. The CDR3 does not end in the conserved phenylalanine or tryptophan, so this is likely a read error. The V call is TRBV20-1, the J call TRBJ2-1; either TRBD1 or TRBD2 may supply D (5 bases each). This CDR3 spans 14 amino acids. Trimming took 6 bases from V and 10 from J, leaving 22 bases between them. Germline loops: CDR1 DFQATT, CDR2 SNEGSKA (reference sequence). The CDR3 protein is CSAPVGRRSGEQFI. Written as DNA, the CDR3 is TGCAGTGCCCCCGTGGGACGTAGGTCTGGGGAGCAGTTCATC.

This clonotype has ten or more counts. This CDR3 is CASSARQGGETQYF. DNA for the CDR3: TGTGCCAGCAGCGCGCGACAGGGCGGGGAGACCCAGTACTTC. The genes are TRBV9 and TRBJ2-5; the match to TRBD1 covers 7 bases. CDR3 length: 14 residues. V was clipped by 3 bases and J by 5 bases; unmatched bases: 7. Germline values: CDR1 SGDLS, CDR2 YYNGEE.

Many counts were recorded for this clonotype. The chain couples TRBV6-5 to TRBJ1-2; tentatively, D is TRBD1 (6 bases). CDR3 length equals 14 residues. The germline V and J ends were trimmed by 6 bases and 7 bases, with 18 bases remaining between them. Per germline, CDR1 MNHEY and CDR2 SVGAGI. This chain's CDR3 is CASSDRQLGGGYTF. CDR3 nucleotide sequence: TGTGCCAGCAGCGACAGGCAACTAGGGGGTGGCTACACCTTC.

This clonotype has more than one count but fewer than ten. J is TRBJ1-2 and V is TRBV7-2; D possibly corresponds to TRBD1 (5 bases). The CDR3 has 17 residues. Germline CDR1 is SGHTA and CDR2 is FQGNSA. Trimming removed 1 base from V and 0 bases from J, with 15 bases in between. The CDR3 protein is CASSLEGRANTNYGYTF. CDR3 sequence (DNA): TGTGCCAGCAGCTTAGAGGGCAGGGCGAACACTAACTATGGCTACACCTTC.

The rearrangement joins TRBV5-1 to TRBJ1-4; D not resolved. This CDR3 is built from 15 residues. The V gene lost 4 bases and the J gene lost 0 bases, with 10 bases spanning the gap. Per the germline V gene, CDR1 is SGHRS and CDR2 is YFSETQ. The CDR3 region is CASSPSQATNEKLFF. The CDR3, as DNA: TGCGCCAGCAGCCCCAGCCAAGCAACTAATGAAAAACTGTTTTTT.

Turning to this clonotype: A much larger clone is a single base away; this may be a read error. This chain joins TRBV10-3 and TRBJ2-1; 7 bases agree with TRBD1. Germline values: CDR1 ENHRY, CDR2 SYGVKD. This CDR3 has 14 amino acids. Trimming cost V 8 bases and J 10 bases; bases outside gene matches: 14. CDR3 region: CAIWRGGFSDEQFF. The CDR3 DNA is TGTGCCATCTGGAGAGGGGGCTTTTCCGACGAGCAGTTCTTC.

The rearrangement joins TRBV7-9 to TRBJ2-7; 10 bases are a match to TRBD2. This CDR3 comprises 14 residues. Germline CDR1 and CDR2: SEHNR and FQNEAQ (reference sequence). CDR3 in amino acids: CTTLPLAGSGEQYF. CDR3 nucleotides: TGTACAACCCTCCCACTAGCGGGGTCCGGCGAGCAGTACTTC.

The CDR3 DNA follows: TGTGCCTGGAGGCCACAGTGGCGGGGAGAGACCCAGTACTTC. Translated, it gives CAWRPQWRGETQYF. This sequence joins TRBV30 and TRBJ2-5; maybe TRBD2 (6 bases). The CDR3 contains 14 residues. Trimming took off 3 bases at V and 4 bases at J, with 15 bases between the two ends. Germline V gives CDR1 GTSNPN, CDR2 SVGIG (reference sequence). The full variable domain, its missing parts supplied by reference TRBV30 and TRBJ2-5, is SQTIHQWPATLVQPVGSPLSLECTVEGTSNPNLYWYRQAAGRGLQLLFYSVGIGQISSEVPQNLSASRPQDRQFILSSKKLLLSDSGFYLCAWRPQWRGETQYFGPGTRLLVL.

In regard to this clonotype: A clone one base away is much larger, so this may be a read error. The chain recombines TRBV5-1 with TRBJ2-5; the match to TRBD2 covers 8 bases. Germline CDR1 and CDR2: SGHRS and YFSETQ. The CDR3 spans 15 residues. The V gene end was trimmed by 7 bases and the J gene end by 11 bases; junction bases not matched to a gene: 19. The CDR3 region is CASSSGTSTYNEQYF. As DNA, the CDR3 is TGCGCCAGCTCATCCGGGACTAGTACTTACAATGAGCAGTACTTC.

This clonotype was found many times. The V gene is TRBV20-1, the J gene TRBJ2-7, with 11 bases identical to TRBD1. Germline values: CDR1 DFQATT, CDR2 SNEGSKA (reference sequence). The CDR3 spans 15 residues. With V trimmed by 4 bases and J by 6 bases, 11 bases remained unmatched. CDR3 DNA: TGCAGTGCTACAGGGACAGGGGGACGTTATCGCGAGCAGTACTTC. It is translated as CSATGTGGRYREQYF.

The chain carries TRBV30 and TRBJ1-1, with TRBD1 identical over 8 bases. The CDR3 contains 13 residues. V lost 8 bases to trimming and J lost 3 bases; unmatched junction nucleotides: 8. From germline, CDR1 is GTSNPN and CDR2 SVGIG (reference sequence). CDR3 sequence reads: CAGETGVDTEAFF. CDR3 nucleotides: TGTGCCGGAGAGACAGGGGTCGACACTGAAGCTTTCTTT.

V and J are TRBV7-2 and TRBJ1-1; D not certain. V was shortened by 4 bases and J by 1 base, with 13 bases between the two germline ends. CDR3 length: 15 residues. Germline CDR1 is SGHTA and CDR2 is FQGNSA. The CDR3 loop reads CASSSGSYGNTEAFF. CDR3 sequence (DNA): TGTGCCAGCAGCTCAGGCTCGTACGGGAACACTGAAGCTTTCTTT. Using reference TRBV7-2 and TRBJ1-1 for the parts outside the CDR3, the full variable domain is GAGVSQSPSNKVTEKGKDVELRCDPISGHTALYWYRQSLGQGLEFLIYFQGNSAPDKSGLPSDRFSAERTGGSVSTLTIQRTQQEDSAVYLCASSSGSYGNTEAFFGQGTRLTVV.

This clonotype was picked up many times. This rearrangement joins TRBV20-1 to TRBJ2-5; 10 nucleotides agree with TRBD2. This CDR3 spans 15 amino acids. V trimming: 5 bases; J trimming: 2 bases; junction bases outside the gene matches: 8. CDR1 and CDR2 from the germline V gene are DFQATT and SNEGSKA (reference sequence). The CDR3 reads CSARPSGGRQETQYF. DNA for the CDR3: TGCAGTGCTCGCCCTAGCGGGGGTCGACAAGAGACCCAGTACTTC.

This clonotype has at least ten counts. The genes are TRBV18 and TRBJ2-1, with TRBD2 matching over 7 bases. The CDR3 loop spans 16 amino acids. Germline trimming cut 2 bases from V and 5 bases from J; bases unmatched to any gene: 9. Per germline, CDR1 KGHSH and CDR2 LQKENI. CDR3 sequence reads: CASSPISGNTHNEQFF. CDR3 coding DNA: TGTGCCAGCTCACCAATAAGCGGGAACACCCACAATGAGCAGTTCTTC.

As for this clonotype: The DNA is left out, because the CDR3 cannot be placed on it with certainty; the CDR3 is given as TCRdb lists it. This sequence joins TRBV29-1 and TRBJ1-5; the table's D call, TRBD1, has no DNA check behind it. From its first to its last residue, the CDR3 has 20 amino acids. Germline V gene data show CDR1 as SQVTM and CDR2 as ANQGSEA. The CDR3 loop reads CSVRGQGYEQYFGPGQPQHF.

The chain is built from TRBV20-1 and TRBJ2-5; D is undetermined. Trimming shortened V by 0 bases and J by 11 bases, and 19 bases separated the two germline ends. Germline-derived CDR1 and CDR2 are DFQATT and SNEGSKA (reference sequence). The CDR3 has 14 amino acids. For the CDR3, the DNA is TGCAGTGCTAGAGATCGGCCGTTAGACAATGAGCAGTACTTC. It encodes CSARDRPLDNEQYF.

The gene calls are TRBV24-1 and TRBJ2-1; D gene ambiguous. The CDR3 contains 15 residues. V was cut by 2 bases and J by 5 bases, with 12 bases left in between. CDR1 is KGHDR and CDR2 is SFDVKD in the germline V gene. CDR3 sequence: CATSDWLSPHNEQFF. CDR3 in DNA: TGTGCCACCAGTGATTGGCTCAGCCCCCACAATGAGCAGTTCTTC.

About this clonotype: One base away lies a much larger clone, so this may be a sequencing read error. The chain recombines TRBV7-3 with TRBJ2-7; 13 positions match TRBD2. The CDR3 has 16 amino acids. The germline V gene has CDR1 SGHTA and CDR2 FQGTGA. With V trimmed by 5 bases and J by 7 bases, 11 bases remained unmatched. The CDR3 here is CASSLTSGGAMNEQYF. The CDR3 DNA follows: TGTGCCAGCAGCCTCACTAGCGGGGGGGCCATGAATGAGCAGTACTTC.

This clonotype appeared many times. The CDR3 here is CASSQGQVNPNSPLHF. The CDR3 DNA sequence: TGCGCCAGCAGCCAAGGACAGGTGAACCCTAATTCACCCCTCCACTTT. V gene TRBV4-3 combines with J gene TRBJ1-6; TRBD1 might be the D (6 bases). The ends were cut back, 1 base at V and 6 bases at J, with 13 bases in the middle. Germline CDR1 reads LGHNA; CDR2 reads YSLEER. CDR3 length: 16 amino acids.

This clonotype was recorded at least ten times. The chain has TRBV7-2 and TRBJ2-7; D remains ambiguous. V lost 1 base and J lost 1, with 14 bases in between. This CDR3 contains 16 residues. Germline values: CDR1 SGHTA, CDR2 FQGNSA. CDR3 coding DNA: TGTGCCAGCAGCTTAGGGTTCGTTTCGCCGTCCTACGAGCAGTACTTC. Amino acids: CASSLGFVSPSYEQYF.

This clonotype occurred many times. The chain carries TRBV20-1 and TRBJ2-7; D might be TRBD2 (6 bases). The CDR3 runs 15 residues. In germline, CDR1 is DFQATT, CDR2 SNEGSKA (reference sequence). Trimming cost V 7 bases and J 0 bases, with 19 bases left between them. CDR3 sequence reads: CSGRGPGYSSYEQYF. The DNA of the CDR3 is TGCAGTGGGCGGGGTCCAGGGTACAGCTCCTACGAGCAGTACTTC.

This clonotype was seen at least ten times. The chain recombines TRBV2 with TRBJ2-1; D is possibly TRBD2 (5 bases). This CDR3 spans 15 amino acids. V lost 2 bases and J 0 bases, leaving 8 bases between the germline ends. CDR1 SNHLY and CDR2 FYNNEI come from the germline V gene. CDR3 sequence: CASSEIGSSYNEQFF. DNA of the CDR3: TGTGCCAGCAGTGAAATAGGGAGCTCCTACAATGAGCAGTTCTTC.

This clonotype was recorded many times. V usage is TRBV20-1 and J usage is TRBJ1-6; D is possibly TRBD1 (5 bases). CDR3 length equals 12 residues. The germline V and J ends were trimmed by 0 bases and 9 bases, with 6 bases remaining between them. The germline V gene has CDR1 DFQATT and CDR2 SNEGSKA (reference sequence). This chain's CDR3 is CSAREGVSPLHF. CDR3 coding DNA: TGCAGTGCTAGAGAGGGGGTTTCACCCCTCCACTTT.

This clonotype was detected ten times or more. V and J are TRBV5-5 and TRBJ2-5, with D perhaps TRBD1 or TRBD2 (6 bases each). V was shortened by 0 bases and J by 3 bases, with 30 bases between the two germline ends. CDR1 and CDR2 (germline): SGHKS, YYEKEE (reference sequence). The CDR3 is 21 residues long. CDR3 sequence (DNA): TGTGCCAGCAGCTTGGGATTGTTCAACAGGGTAGTAGGTAGGGGGGAAGAGACCCAGTACTTC. Amino acid sequence: CASSLGLFNRVVGRGEETQYF.

The V and J genes are TRBV7-9 and TRBJ2-1, with D perhaps given as TRBD1 or TRBD2 (5 bases each). Deletions cut 2 bases from V and 2 bases from J, with 10 bases between. Per the germline V gene, CDR1 is SEHNR and CDR2 is FQNEAQ (reference sequence). The CDR3 spans 15 residues. In DNA, the CDR3 is TGTGCCAGCAGCTTACGAGGGACGCCCTACAATGAGCAGTTCTTC. Residues: CASSLRGTPYNEQFF.

The genes are TRBV9 and TRBJ1-1; the D is unclear. V was trimmed by 3 bases and J by 5 bases, leaving 11 bases between them. CDR3 length: 13 amino acids. CDR1 and CDR2 from the germline V gene are SGDLS and YYNGEE. This CDR3 is CASSGILGTEAFF. CDR3 DNA: TGTGCCAGCAGCGGAATCCTAGGGACTGAAGCTTTCTTT.

About this clonotype: A clone one base away is much larger, so this may be a read error. The J gene is TRBJ2-7, the V gene TRBV9; TRBD2 is a possible D gene (7 bases). V was shortened by 4 bases and J by 7 bases, with 21 bases between the two germline ends. Germline V gene lookup returns CDR1 SGDLS and CDR2 YYNGEE. This CDR3 region has 15 residues. The CDR3 here is CASSPRGGRNNEQYF. As DNA, the CDR3 is TGTGCCAGCAGCCCCCGCGGGGGCCGAAACAATGAGCAGTACTTC. Full variable domain (rest looked up from reference TRBV9 and TRBJ2-7): DSGVTQTPKHLITATGQRVTLRCSPRSGDLSVYWYQQSLDQGLQFLIQYYNGEERAKGNILERFSAQQFPDLHSELNLSSLELGDSALYFCASSPRGGRNNEQYFGPGTRLTVT.

This clonotype was recorded at least ten times. The chain recombines TRBV20-1 with TRBJ2-1; 11 bases align to TRBD1. CDR1 and CDR2 from the germline V gene are DFQATT and SNEGSKA (reference sequence). The CDR3 contains 14 residues. Trimming took 6 bases from V and 9 from J; bases not matched to a gene: 10. DNA of the CDR3: TGCAGTGCCCGATTCAGGGGACAGGGGGGTGAGCAGTTCTTC. This gives the protein CSARFRGQGGEQFF.

This clonotype was counted between two and nine times. A much larger clone differs from this one at a single base, so this may be a read error. The V and J genes are TRBV7-3 and TRBJ2-5, with D uncertain. The length of the CDR3 is 15 residues. Per the germline V gene, CDR1 is SGHTA and CDR2 is FQGTGA. V lost 5 bases, J lost 4 bases, and 17 bases lay in between. In nucleotides, the CDR3 is TGTGCCAGCAGCCCTGCCCCCGGGTATCGAGAGACCCAGTACTTC. Translating gives CASSPAPGYRETQYF.